This T cell receptor (beta chain) emerged from a study of blood T cell repertoires in COVID-19. V lost 5 bases, J lost 4 bases, and 21 bases lay in between. Germline CDR1 is MDHEN and CDR2 is SYDVKM. This CDR3 has 16 residues. How the authors handled the data: Using reference gene primer amplification, nucleated cell counts were estimated. Assay: immunoSEQ multiplex PCR; the TCRdb copy retains only in-frame clones and omits some. Clone size and the V and J calls come from that table; the DNA yielded D and trimming. This table holds over 200,000 clones, over 75% found once. This receptor was identified in a human donor in a cohort sampled during active COVID-19. The chain carries TRBV28 and TRBJ2-7, with TRBD1 as a possible D gene (5 bases). Sequencing was carried out using peripheral blood. The CDR3 DNA is TGTGCCAGCAGTCTCTATAGAGGTCCAGGGTCTTACGAGCAGTACTTC. Its protein product is CASSLYRGPGSYEQYF. The full variable domain, rest sourced from reference TRBV28 and TRBJ2-7, is DVKVTQSSRYLVKRTGEKVFLECVQDMDHENMFWYRQDPGLGLRLIYFSYDVKMKEKGDIPEGYSVSREKKERFSLILESASTNQTSMYLCASSLYRGPGSYEQYFGPGTRLTVT.